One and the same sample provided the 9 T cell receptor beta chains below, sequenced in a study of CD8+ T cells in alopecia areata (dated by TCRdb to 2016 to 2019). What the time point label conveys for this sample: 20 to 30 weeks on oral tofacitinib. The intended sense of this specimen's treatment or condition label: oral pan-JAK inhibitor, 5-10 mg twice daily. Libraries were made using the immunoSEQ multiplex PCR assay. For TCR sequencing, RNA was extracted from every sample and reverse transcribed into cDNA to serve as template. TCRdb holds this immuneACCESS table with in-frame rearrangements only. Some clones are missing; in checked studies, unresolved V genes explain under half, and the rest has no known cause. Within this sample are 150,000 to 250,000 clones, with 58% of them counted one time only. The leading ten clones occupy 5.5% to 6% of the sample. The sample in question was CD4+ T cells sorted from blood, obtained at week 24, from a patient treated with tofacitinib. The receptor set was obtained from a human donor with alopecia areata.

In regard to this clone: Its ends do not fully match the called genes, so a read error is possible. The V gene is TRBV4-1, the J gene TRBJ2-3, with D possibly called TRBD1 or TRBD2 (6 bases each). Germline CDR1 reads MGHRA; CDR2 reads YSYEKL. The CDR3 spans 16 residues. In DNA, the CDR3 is TGCGCCAGCAGCCAGGGGACAATTACTAGCACAGATACGCGGTATTTT. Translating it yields CASSQGTITSTDTRYF.

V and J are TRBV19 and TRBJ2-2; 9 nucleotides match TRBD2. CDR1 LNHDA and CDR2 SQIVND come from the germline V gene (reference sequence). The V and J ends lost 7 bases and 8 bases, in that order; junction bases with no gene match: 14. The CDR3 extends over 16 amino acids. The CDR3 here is CASTSGGRANYGELFF. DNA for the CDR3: TGTGCCAGTACGAGCGGCGGGAGGGCCAACTATGGGGAGCTGTTTTTT.

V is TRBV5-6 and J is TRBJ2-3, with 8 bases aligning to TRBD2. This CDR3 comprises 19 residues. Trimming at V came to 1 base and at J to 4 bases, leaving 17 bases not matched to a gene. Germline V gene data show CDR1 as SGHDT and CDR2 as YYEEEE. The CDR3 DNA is TGTGCCAGCAGCTTGTTCCATAGCGGGACTCTGGCCGGGGCAGATACGCAGTATTTT. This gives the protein CASSLFHSGTLAGADTQYF.

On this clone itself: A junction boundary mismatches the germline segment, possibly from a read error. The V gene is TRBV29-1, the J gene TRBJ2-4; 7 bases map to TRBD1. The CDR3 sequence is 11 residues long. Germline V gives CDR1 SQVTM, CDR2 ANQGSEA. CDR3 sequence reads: CSARTGKGMDF. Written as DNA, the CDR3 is TGCAGCGCCCGGACAGGAAAGGGAATGGACTTC.

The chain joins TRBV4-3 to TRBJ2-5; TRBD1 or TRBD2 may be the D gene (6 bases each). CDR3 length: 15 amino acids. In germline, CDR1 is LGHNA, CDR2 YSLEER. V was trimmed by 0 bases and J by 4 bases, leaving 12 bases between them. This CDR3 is CASSQEGGVGETQYF. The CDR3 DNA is TGCGCCAGCAGCCAAGAGGGGGGCGTAGGAGAGACCCAGTACTTC.

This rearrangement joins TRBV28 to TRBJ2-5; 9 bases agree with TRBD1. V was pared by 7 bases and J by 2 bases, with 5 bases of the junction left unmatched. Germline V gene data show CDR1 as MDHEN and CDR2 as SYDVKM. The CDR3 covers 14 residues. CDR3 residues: CASNGQGRQETQYF. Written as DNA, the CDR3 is TGTGCCAGCAACGGACAGGGGCGGCAAGAGACCCAGTACTTC.

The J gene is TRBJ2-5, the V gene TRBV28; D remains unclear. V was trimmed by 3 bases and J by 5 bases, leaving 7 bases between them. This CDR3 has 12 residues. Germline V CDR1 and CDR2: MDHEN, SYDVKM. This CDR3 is CASSLVRETQYF. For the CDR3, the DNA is TGTGCCAGCAGTTTGGTGAGGGAGACCCAGTACTTC. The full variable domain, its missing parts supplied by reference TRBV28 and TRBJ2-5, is DVKVTQSSRYLVKRTGEKVFLECVQDMDHENMFWYRQDPGLGLRLIYFSYDVKMKEKGDIPEGYSVSREKKERFSLILESASTNQTSMYLCASSLVRETQYFGPGTRLLVL.

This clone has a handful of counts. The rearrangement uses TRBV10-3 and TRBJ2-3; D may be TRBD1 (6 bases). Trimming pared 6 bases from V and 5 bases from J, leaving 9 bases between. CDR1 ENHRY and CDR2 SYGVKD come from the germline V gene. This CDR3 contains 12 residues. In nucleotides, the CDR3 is TGTGCCATCAGACAGGGTCAAGATACGCAGTATTTT. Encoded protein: CAIRQGQDTQYF.

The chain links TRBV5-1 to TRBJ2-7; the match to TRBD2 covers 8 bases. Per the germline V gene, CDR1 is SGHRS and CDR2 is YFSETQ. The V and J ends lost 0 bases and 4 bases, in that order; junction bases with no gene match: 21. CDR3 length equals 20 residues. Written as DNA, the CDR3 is TGCGCCAGCAGCTTGGTTCGGGGCGGAGGCTCGCTGCGGGGGGCTTACGAGCAGTACTTC. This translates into CASSLVRGGGSLRGAYEQYF.